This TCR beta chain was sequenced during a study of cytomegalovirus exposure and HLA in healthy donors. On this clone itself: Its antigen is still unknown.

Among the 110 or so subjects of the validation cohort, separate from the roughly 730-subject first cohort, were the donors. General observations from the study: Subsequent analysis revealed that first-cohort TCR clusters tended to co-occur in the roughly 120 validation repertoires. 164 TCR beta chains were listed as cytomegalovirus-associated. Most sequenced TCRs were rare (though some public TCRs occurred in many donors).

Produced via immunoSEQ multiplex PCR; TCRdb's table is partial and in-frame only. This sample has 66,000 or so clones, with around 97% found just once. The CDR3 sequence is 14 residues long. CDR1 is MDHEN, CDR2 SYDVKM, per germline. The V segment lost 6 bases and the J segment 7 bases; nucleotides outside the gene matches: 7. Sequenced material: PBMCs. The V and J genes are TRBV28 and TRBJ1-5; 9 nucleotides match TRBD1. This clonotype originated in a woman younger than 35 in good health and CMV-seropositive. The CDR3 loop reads CASRTGGAGQPQHF. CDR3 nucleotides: TGTGCCAGCAGAACAGGGGGCGCGGGGCAGCCCCAGCATTTT.